This record covers a single TCR beta chain. These data come from a study of blood T cell repertoires in COVID-19. Study-wide context: The analysed material was cDNA or gDNA that came from T cells, B-cell-depleted T cells, or PBMCs.

V was clipped by 5 bases and J by 7 bases, with 18 bases between them. Germline CDR1 is SGHNT and CDR2 is YENEEA. This CDR3 contains 14 residues. In the study's own analysis: Scientists estimated how many nucleated cells there were by amplifying reference gene primers. Clones were sequenced by immunoSEQ multiplex PCR, and TCRdb holds only the in-frame ones, with some missing. That table is the source of V, J and clone size, and D and trimming were worked out from the DNA. This table has approximately 250,000 clones, 65% to 90% appearing once. The participants were between about 18 and 89 years old and came from under 25 US areas. Cohort allocation depended upon clinical history that participants reported.

This TCR came from a woman aged 50 to 60 with acute COVID-19. Sequencing was carried out using PBMCs or T cells enriched from blood (not recorded which). This rearrangement joins TRBV11-3 to TRBJ2-7; D unclear. Written as DNA, the CDR3 is TGTGCCAGCAGCCCTTTTTCGGATCCACTAGAGCAGTACTTC. Translating gives CASSPFSDPLEQYF.